These 5 T cell receptor beta chains came from one sample sequenced in a study of T cell responses to AZD1222 COVID-19 vaccine. Sequenced by immunoSEQ multiplex PCR; TCRdb stores in-frame clones only, minus some. The sample records 84,000 or so clones, roughly 85% being singletons. The material was peripheral blood, obtained on day 0 of AZD1222 vaccination. All receptors derive from an adult in good health.

V gene TRBV19 combines with J gene TRBJ1-1; D not resolved. The V gene lost 5 bases and the J gene lost 8 bases, with 9 bases spanning the gap. CDR3 length equals 11 residues. Germline V gene lookup returns CDR1 LNHDA and CDR2 SQIVND (reference sequence). CDR3 region: CASSFRREAFF. DNA for the CDR3: TGTGCCAGTAGTTTCCGACGAGAAGCTTTCTTT.

The chain has TRBV24-1 and TRBJ2-3; tentatively, D is TRBD2 (6 bases). The CDR3 spans 16 residues. Trimming removed 5 bases at V and 0 bases at J, with 14 bases between. Germline CDR1 is KGHDR and CDR2 is SFDVKD. CDR3 amino acids: CATSAGRETSTDTQYF. CDR3 sequence (DNA): TGTGCCACCAGTGCGGGGCGGGAAACCAGCACAGATACGCAGTATTTT.

This clone is medium-sized in the sample. This chain joins TRBV7-9 and TRBJ1-1, with D unresolved. Germline lookup yields CDR1 SEHNR and CDR2 FQNEAQ (reference sequence). CDR3 size: 14 residues. Trimming removed 2 bases at V and 2 bases at J, with 9 bases between. The DNA for the CDR3 is TGTGCCAGCAGCTTACAGGTGGGCAACACTGAAGCTTTCTTT. It codes for CASSLQVGNTEAFF.

The chain uses TRBV7-9 and TRBJ2-2; 9 nucleotides match TRBD2. The CDR3 totals 16 residues. The J segment lost 7 bases and the V segment lost 4 bases, leaving 10 bases of the junction unmatched. The germline V gene has CDR1 SEHNR and CDR2 FQNEAQ (reference sequence). The CDR3 region has the DNA TGTGCCAGCAGCTGGCCTAGCGGGACCAAACACGGGGAGCTGTTTTTT. Amino acid sequence: CASSWPSGTKHGELFF.

The gene calls are TRBV30 and TRBJ1-5, with no clear D. The CDR3 length is 15 residues. The V gene lost 3 bases and the J gene lost 4 bases, with 16 bases spanning the gap. Per germline, CDR1 GTSNPN and CDR2 SVGIG (reference sequence). CDR3 in amino acids: CAWRLAGSGNQPQHF. In DNA, the CDR3 is TGTGCCTGGAGGCTGGCGGGGAGTGGGAATCAGCCCCAGCATTTT. Looking up the rest from reference TRBV30 and TRBJ1-5 gives the full variable domain: SQTIHQWPATLVQPVGSPLSLECTVEGTSNPNLYWYRQAAGRGLQLLFYSVGIGQISSEVPQNLSASRPQDRQFILSSKKLLLSDSGFYLCAWRLAGSGNQPQHFGDGTRLSIL.